This T cell receptor beta chain stems from a study of human T cells and chemical hapten exposure. At the level of the study: Upper-back patches of 0.01% DPC were read at 6 days.

Time point here: patch test 3, about 24 weeks after DPC sensitization. Treatment described: therapeutic diphenylcyclopropenone sensitization with weekly scalp DPC. Blood draws came before every patch-test application. This clonotype has only a few counts. In TCRdb, the RACE reads were re-called with MiXCR into one record per CDR3 protein. The sample lists about 170,000 distinct CDR3 sequences; roughly 26% were seen once. From germline, CDR1 is SNHLY and CDR2 FYNNEI. CDR3 length equals 12 residues. V lost 7 bases and J 8 bases, leaving 14 bases between the germline ends. The clonotype was recovered from a woman aged 18-29 years with alopecia areata. Some clones in this sample may be carry-over from other donors' samples. The V and J genes are TRBV2 and TRBJ1-1; maybe TRBD1 (5 bases). The sequencing used whole blood, collected in connection with sensitization to the hapten diphenylcyclopropenone (DPC). CDR3 sequence reads: CASTVGVSEAFF. The DNA for the CDR3 is TGTGCCAGCACGGTAGGGGTATCCGAAGCTTTCTTT.